The 2 T cell receptor beta chains reported below all come from one sample, sequenced in a study of cytomegalovirus exposure and HLA in healthy donors. Vbeta (60) and Jbeta (13) primers were used in the PCR. Sequencing was performed with immunoSEQ multiplex PCR; in TCRdb, only in-frame clones are kept and a portion is missing. The sample records about 170,000 clones, over 60% being singletons. Specimen: PBMCs. These receptors all come from a female donor in good health and CMV-seronegative.

V and J are TRBV7-9 and TRBJ1-2; weak D call: TRBD1 (5 bases). V was shortened by 2 bases and J by 0 bases, with 13 bases between the two germline ends. CDR1 and CDR2 (germline): SEHNR, FQNEAQ (reference sequence). This CDR3 has 16 residues. CDR3 in DNA: TGTGCCAGCAGCTTAAACAGGTCCCCAGCTAACTATGGCTACACCTTC. Translated: CASSLNRSPANYGYTF.

V is TRBV18 and J is TRBJ1-4; perhaps TRBD1 as D (5 bases). Germline V gene sequence: CDR1 KGHSH, CDR2 LQKENI. This CDR3 contains 15 residues. The V gene lost 6 bases and the J gene lost 5 bases, with 16 bases spanning the gap. CDR3 residues: CASSPAKGLNEKLFF. The CDR3 DNA reads as TGTGCCAGCTCTCCGGCGAAGGGGCTGAATGAAAAACTGTTTTTT.